This TCR beta chain derives from a study of response to subunit inactivated influenza vaccine. One entry per CDR3 protein, called by TCRdb with MiXCR from the RT-PCR reads. The sample contains around 750,000 distinct CDR3 sequences, 21% of which appear only once. Study-level findings and limits: New T cells are recruited in small numbers by each seasonal influenza vaccination, according to the authors' suggestion.

The CDR3 totals 12 residues. J gave up 7 bases and V 5 bases, and 2 bases lay outside the gene matches. This clonotype was seen at least ten times. The antigen is unknown. J is TRBJ2-1 and V is TRBV12-3 or TRBV12-4; 7 bases fit TRBD1. Sequenced material: PBMCs from blood, taken 5 to 6 days after vaccination. This receptor was identified in a man aged 50 to 59 who received an inactivated influenza vaccine. CDR3 nucleotide sequence: TGTGCCAGCAGTCCGGGACAGAATGAGCAGTTCTTC. As protein: CASSPGQNEQFF.